This T cell receptor (beta chain) is drawn from a study of regulatory T cells in long-lasting Graves disease. Study-wide results and caveats: Persistent Graves' disease cases displayed lower TCR diversity than newly diagnosed ones.

Building of the TCR beta libraries involved iRepertoire HTBI primers and Arm-PCR of CDR3 regions. TCRdb recomputed calls from the multiplex PCR reads with MiXCR, one row per CDR3 protein. This table has fewer than 600,000 distinct CDR3 sequences, roughly 23% appearing once. The sample holds many counts of this clonotype. Its antigen remains unidentified. The time point: persistent/refractory GD, antithyroid drugs over 5 years with positive TRAb. Researchers made the TCR library from RNA that was extracted from PBMCs. American Thyroid Association guidelines served as the basis for diagnosing Graves' disease. The length of the CDR3 is 14 residues. With 5 bases removed from V and 6 bases from J, the gap between germline ends came to 13 bases. CDR1 is ENHRY, CDR2 SYGVKD, per germline.

This receptor was taken from a female donor with Graves disease. V gene TRBV10-3 combines with J gene TRBJ2-2, with D possibly being TRBD1 or TRBD2 (5 bases each). The starting material was peripheral blood mononuclear cells (PBMCs), obtained when the disease was refractory, from a patient treated with antithyroid drugs. As DNA, the CDR3 is TGTGCCATCAGTTCCGGGACCCTGGCCGGGGAGCTGTTTTTT. Translated, it gives CAISSGTLAGELFF.